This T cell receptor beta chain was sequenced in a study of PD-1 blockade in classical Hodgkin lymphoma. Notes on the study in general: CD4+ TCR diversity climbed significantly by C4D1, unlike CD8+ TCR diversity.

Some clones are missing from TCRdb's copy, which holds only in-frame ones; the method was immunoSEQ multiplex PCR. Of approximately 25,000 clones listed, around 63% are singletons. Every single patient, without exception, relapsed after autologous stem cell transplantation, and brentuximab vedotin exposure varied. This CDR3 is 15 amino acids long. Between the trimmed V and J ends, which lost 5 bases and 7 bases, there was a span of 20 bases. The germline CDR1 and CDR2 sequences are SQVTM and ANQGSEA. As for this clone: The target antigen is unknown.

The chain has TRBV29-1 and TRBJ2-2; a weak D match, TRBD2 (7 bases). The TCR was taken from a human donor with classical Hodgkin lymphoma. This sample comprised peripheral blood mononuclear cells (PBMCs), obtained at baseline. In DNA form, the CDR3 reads TGCAGCGTTTTACCTATGAGGGGGGGCCACGGGGAGCTGTTTTTT. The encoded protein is CSVLPMRGGHGELFF.